A single sample gave rise to the 13 T cell receptor beta chains below, sequenced in a study of T-cell reconstitution after alpha-beta-depleted transplantation in children (dated by TCRdb to 2016 to 2017). The treatment or condition label, as the study defines it: allogeneic hematopoietic cell transplantation with graft depleted of TCRalphabeta T cells and CD19 B cells. The library was prepared using PCR. TCRdb records Illumina HiSeq 2500 as the sequencer. Molecular barcoding was employed in the preparation of TCR libraries, with unique molecular identifiers being used to normalize TCRbeta repertoire quantification. TCRdb reanalyzed the raw reads on its own, using fastp at Q25 for trimming and MiXCR for clone calling, and kept in-frame beta chains. Identical CDR3 proteins give one entry, which carries the most common genes and DNA. The sample contains hundreds of thousands of distinct CDR3 sequences, under 15% of them found a single time. About 0.77% of the sample is in the top ten clones.

Sequencing used PBMCs, obtained before TCRalphabeta/CD19-depleted stem cell transplant. The receptor source for this set is a girl between 2 and 10 years old with congenital amegakaryocytic thrombocytopenia, due to receive a stem cell transplant.

This clonotype was found a few times. The J gene is TRBJ2-2, the V gene TRBV11-2; D is undetermined. CDR1 and CDR2 from the germline V gene are SGHAT and FQNNGV. The CDR3 runs 11 residues. V lost 5 bases to trimming and J lost 8 bases, with 6 bases between them. The CDR3 is CASSPKGELFF. CDR3 nucleotide sequence: TGTGCCAGCAGCCCCAAAGGGGAGCTGTTTTTT.

This clonotype was counted at least ten times. CDR3 bases: TGCGCCAGCAGTTTGCTAGGAGGCTCTGCTAACTATGGCTACACCTTC. It encodes CASSLLGGSANYGYTF. The chain uses TRBV5-1 and TRBJ1-2; D is undetermined. The CDR3 contains 16 residues. In germline, CDR1 is SGHRS, CDR2 YFSETQ. V lost 5 bases, J lost 0 bases, and 17 bases lay in between.

The rearrangement links TRBV11-2 to TRBJ2-1; 9 nucleotides line up with TRBD1. V shed 5 bases and J 7 bases; nucleotides not matched to a gene: 9. Germline CDR1 is SGHAT and CDR2 is FQNNGV. This CDR3 is 15 amino acids long. DNA for the CDR3: TGTGCCAGCAGCCCAATAAGCGGGACAGGGAATGAGCAGTTCTTC. As protein: CASSPISGTGNEQFF.

Ten or more counts support this clonotype. The chain uses TRBV29-1 and TRBJ2-2; D is possibly TRBD1 or TRBD2 (5 bases each). The germline V gene has CDR1 SQVTM and CDR2 ANQGSEA. The CDR3 contains 13 residues. The V end was cut by 6 bases, the J end by 9 bases, with 17 bases between. Here the CDR3 reads CSVVVRDRRELFF. DNA for the CDR3: TGCAGCGTCGTAGTTAGGGACCGCAGGGAGCTGTTTTTT.

The chain combines TRBV10-3 with TRBJ2-5, with 7 nucleotides matching TRBD2. Germline values: CDR1 ENHRY, CDR2 SYGVKD. This CDR3 has 18 amino acids. Unmatched junction bases numbered 11, after V lost 0 bases and J lost 1 base. The CDR3 nucleotides read TGTGCCATCAGTGAGTCCTTGGCGGGAGTAACCGCCCAAGAGACCCAGTACTTC. It is translated as CAISESLAGVTAQETQYF.

J is TRBJ2-1 and V is TRBV5-8; maybe TRBD2 (5 bases). Deletions cut 1 base from V and 7 bases from J, with 15 bases between. CDR3 size: 15 residues. The germline V gene encodes CDR1 SGHTS and CDR2 YDEGEE. The CDR3 loop is CASSLFAGSLNEQFF. DNA of the CDR3: TGTGCCAGCAGCTTGTTTGCGGGCAGTCTTAATGAGCAGTTCTTC.

CDR3 sequence: CASSLASIAGSGEQFF. Written as DNA, the CDR3 is TGCGCCAGCAGCTTGGCCTCGATAGCGGGATCGGGTGAGCAGTTCTTC. The chain is built from TRBV5-1 and TRBJ2-1, with 8 bases identical to TRBD2. The V gene's germline CDR1 is SGHRS and CDR2 YFSETQ. The CDR3 runs 16 residues. J gave up 9 bases and V 0 bases, and 11 bases lay outside the gene matches.

About this clonotype itself: A read error may be the cause here, since a much bigger clone is one base away. The chain combines TRBV5-1 with TRBJ1-2; D is ambiguous. CDR3 length: 13 residues. Trimming stripped 1 base from V and 8 bases from J, with 12 bases between. Germline CDR1 and CDR2: SGHRS and YFSETQ. The CDR3 nucleotides read TGCGCCAGCAGCTTGTCATGGGGTGACGGCTACACCTTC. Residues: CASSLSWGDGYTF.

This clonotype has at least ten counts. V is TRBV5-1 and J is TRBJ2-3, with a possible D match to TRBD2 (5 bases). This CDR3 has 14 residues. Germline V lookup: CDR1 SGHRS, CDR2 YFSETQ. Trimming removed 1 base from V and 3 bases from J, with 9 bases in between. The CDR3 bases are TGCGCCAGCAGCTTGTGGCTAGCTACAGATACGCAGTATTTT. It encodes CASSLWLATDTQYF.

The chain couples TRBV12-3 or TRBV12-4 to TRBJ1-5, with a weak D call TRBD1 (5 bases). This CDR3 has 13 residues. Trimming shortened V by 7 bases and J by 0 bases, and 7 bases separated the two germline ends. CDR3 protein: CASTGTSNQPQHF. The CDR3 DNA is TGTGCCAGCACTGGGACTAGCAATCAGCCCCAGCATTTT.

In its sample, this clonotype was seen many times. CDR3 sequence: CASISGRANNEQFF. In nucleotides, the CDR3 is TGTGCCAGTATTAGCGGGAGGGCCAACAATGAGCAGTTCTTC. The J gene is TRBJ2-1, the V gene TRBV11-2, with 11 bases lining up with TRBD2. The J segment lost 5 bases and the V segment lost 9 bases, leaving 6 bases of the junction unmatched. Germline V gives CDR1 SGHAT, CDR2 FQNNGV. The CDR3 contains 14 residues.

This clonotype occurred a few times. The chain links TRBV12-3 or TRBV12-4 to TRBJ2-5, with D perhaps matching TRBD2 (5 bases). This CDR3 spans 14 amino acids. Trimming shortened V by 3 bases and J by 1 base, and 9 bases separated the two germline ends. Here the CDR3 DNA reads TGTGCCAGCAGTTTTCCGGGAACCCAAGAGACCCAGTACTTC. This gives the protein CASSFPGTQETQYF.

The CDR3 loop reads CASSMPGTGDCDQPQHF. In DNA, the CDR3 is TGTGCCAGCAGCATGCCGGGGACAGGGGATTGCGATCAGCCCCAGCATTTT. The chain employs TRBV21-1 and TRBJ1-5; the DNA was not compared with TRBD1, the D call given in the table. TRBV21-1 is described as a pseudogene. The CDR3 totals 17 residues.